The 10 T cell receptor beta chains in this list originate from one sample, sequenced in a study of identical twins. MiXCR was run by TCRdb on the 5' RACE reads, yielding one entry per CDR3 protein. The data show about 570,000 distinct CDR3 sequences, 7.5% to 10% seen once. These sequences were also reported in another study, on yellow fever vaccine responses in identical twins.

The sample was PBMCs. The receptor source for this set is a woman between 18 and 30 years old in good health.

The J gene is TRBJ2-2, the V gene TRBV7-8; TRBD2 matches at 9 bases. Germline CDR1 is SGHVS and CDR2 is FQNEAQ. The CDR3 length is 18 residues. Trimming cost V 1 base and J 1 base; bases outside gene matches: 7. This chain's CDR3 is CASSLVGGTSRNTGELFF. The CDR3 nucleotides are TGTGCCAGCAGCTTAGTGGGAGGGACTAGCAGGAACACCGGGGAGCTGTTTTTT.

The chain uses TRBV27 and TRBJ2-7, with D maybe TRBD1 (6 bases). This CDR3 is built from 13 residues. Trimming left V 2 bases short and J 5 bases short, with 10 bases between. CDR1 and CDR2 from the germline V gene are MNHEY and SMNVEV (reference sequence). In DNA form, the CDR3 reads TGTGCCAGCAGTTTAGCAGGGGTCAACGAGCAGTACTTC. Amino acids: CASSLAGVNEQYF.

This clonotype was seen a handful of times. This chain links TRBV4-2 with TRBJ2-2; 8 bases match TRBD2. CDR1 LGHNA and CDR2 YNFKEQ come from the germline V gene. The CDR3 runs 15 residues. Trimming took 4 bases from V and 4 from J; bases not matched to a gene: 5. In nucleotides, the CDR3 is TGTGCCAGCAGCCTCGGGGGGGCCCTCACCGGGGAGCTGTTTTTT. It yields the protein CASSLGGALTGELFF.

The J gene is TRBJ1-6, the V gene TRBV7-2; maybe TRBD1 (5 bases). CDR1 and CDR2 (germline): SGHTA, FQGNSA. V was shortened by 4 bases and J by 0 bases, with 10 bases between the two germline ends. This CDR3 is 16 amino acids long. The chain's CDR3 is CASSSRVDSYNSPLHF. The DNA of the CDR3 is TGTGCCAGCAGCTCCAGGGTAGACTCCTATAATTCACCCCTCCACTTT.

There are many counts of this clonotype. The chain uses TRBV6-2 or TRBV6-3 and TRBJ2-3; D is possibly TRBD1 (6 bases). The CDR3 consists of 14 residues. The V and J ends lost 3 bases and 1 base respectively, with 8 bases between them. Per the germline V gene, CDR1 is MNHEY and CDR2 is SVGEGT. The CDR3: CASSYGQRTDTQYF. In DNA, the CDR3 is TGTGCCAGCAGTTATGGACAGCGCACAGATACGCAGTATTTT.

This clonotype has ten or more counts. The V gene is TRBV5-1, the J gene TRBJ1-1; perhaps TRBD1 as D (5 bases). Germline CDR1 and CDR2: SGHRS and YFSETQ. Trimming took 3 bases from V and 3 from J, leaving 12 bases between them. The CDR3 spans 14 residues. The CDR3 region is CASSSRAGDTEAFF. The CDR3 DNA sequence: TGCGCCAGCAGCTCCAGGGCCGGGGACACTGAAGCTTTCTTT.

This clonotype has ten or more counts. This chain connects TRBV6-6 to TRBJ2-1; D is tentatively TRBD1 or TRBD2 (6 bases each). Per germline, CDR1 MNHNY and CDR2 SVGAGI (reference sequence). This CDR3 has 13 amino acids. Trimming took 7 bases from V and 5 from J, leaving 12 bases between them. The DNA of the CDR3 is TGTGCCAGCATCCCGGGGGCAGACAATGAGCAGTTCTTC. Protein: CASIPGADNEQFF.

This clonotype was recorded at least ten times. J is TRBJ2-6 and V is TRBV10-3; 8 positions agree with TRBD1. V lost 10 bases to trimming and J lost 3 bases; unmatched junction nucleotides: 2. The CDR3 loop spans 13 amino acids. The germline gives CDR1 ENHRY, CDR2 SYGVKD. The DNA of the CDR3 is TGTGCCACGACAGGGGATGGGGCCAACGTCCTGACTTTC. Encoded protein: CATTGDGANVLTF.

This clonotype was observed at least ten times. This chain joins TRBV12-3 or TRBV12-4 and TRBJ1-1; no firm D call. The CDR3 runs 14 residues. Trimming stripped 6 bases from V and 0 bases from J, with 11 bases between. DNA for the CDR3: TGTGCCAGCAGGGAAGCCTTCATGAACACTGAAGCTTTCTTT. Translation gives CASREAFMNTEAFF.

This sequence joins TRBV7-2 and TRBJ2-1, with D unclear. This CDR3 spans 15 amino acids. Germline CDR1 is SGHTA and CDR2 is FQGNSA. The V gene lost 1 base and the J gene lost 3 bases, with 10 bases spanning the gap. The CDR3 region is CASSLEFGSYNEQFF. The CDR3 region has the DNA TGTGCCAGCAGCTTAGAGTTCGGCAGCTACAATGAGCAGTTCTTC.